These 6 T cell receptor beta chains share one sample of origin, sequenced in a study of T-cell memory formation after mild COVID-19. TCRdb ran MiXCR on the 5' RACE reads and lists one entry per CDR3 protein. The sample comprises more than 250,000 distinct CDR3 sequences, around 15% of which are singletons, and 23% rests with the top ten. Material: PBMCs or a T cell subset sorted from them (not recorded which). Source of these receptors: a man younger than 35 who had mild COVID-19 (a few samples of this study predate the infection). Cell type and time point are not known.

V is TRBV5-6 and J is TRBJ2-5; 8 bases align to TRBD1. Germline trimming cut 3 bases from V and 6 bases from J; bases unmatched to any gene: 7. CDR1 is SGHDT, CDR2 YYEEEE, per germline. There are 14 residues in the CDR3. CDR3: CASSSWTGWKTQYF. CDR3 DNA sequence: TGTGCCAGCAGCTCCTGGACAGGGTGGAAGACCCAGTACTTC.

Only a few counts were recorded for this clonotype. J is TRBJ1-2 and V is TRBV6-5; TRBD1 might be the D (5 bases). V shed 7 bases and J shed 4 bases, with 19 bases lying between them. The CDR3 covers 15 residues. The germline CDR1 and CDR2 sequences are MNHEY and SVGAGI. DNA for the CDR3: TGTGCCAGCAAGAAACGCTGGGACCCTGGCTATGGCTACACCTTC. Encoded protein: CASKKRWDPGYGYTF.

This clonotype was counted a few times. The V call is TRBV5-1, the J call TRBJ2-3, with D perhaps matching TRBD1 (5 bases). This CDR3 comprises 15 residues. CDR1 is SGHRS, CDR2 YFSETQ, per germline. V gave up 2 bases and J gave up 0 bases, with 10 bases separating them. The CDR3 region is CASSLTTDSTDTQYF. DNA of the CDR3: TGCGCCAGCAGCTTAACGACAGATAGCACAGATACGCAGTATTTT.

The J gene is TRBJ2-2, the V gene TRBV6-5; D may be TRBD1 (6 bases). The CDR3 covers 15 residues. Trimming stripped 2 bases from V and 7 bases from J, with 14 bases between. Germline-derived CDR1 and CDR2 are MNHEY and SVGAGI. Here the CDR3 DNA reads TGTGCCAGCAGTTACGGCGGACAGTGGGGCGGGGAGCTGTTTTTT. This gives the protein CASSYGGQWGGELFF.

The V gene is TRBV5-1, the J gene TRBJ2-7; 10 nucleotides agree with TRBD1. Germline CDR1 is SGHRS and CDR2 is YFSETQ. V shed 0 bases and J 5 bases; nucleotides not matched to a gene: 8. This CDR3 comprises 16 residues. The CDR3 nucleotides read TGCGCCAGCAGCTTGGAGGGCCGACAGGGGGCCAACGAGCAGTACTTC. This translates into CASSLEGRQGANEQYF.

V and J are TRBV20-1 and TRBJ1-5; 7 bases agree with TRBD1. This CDR3 region has 15 residues. V lost 7 bases and J lost 6; bases outside the gene matches: 15. The V gene's germline CDR1 is DFQATT and CDR2 SNEGSKA (reference sequence). The CDR3 coding sequence is TGCAGTGTTGGTTTGGCAGGGGGGACAAGTCAGCCCCAGCATTTT. The encoded protein is CSVGLAGGTSQPQHF.